This T cell receptor beta chain appears in the sequencing data of a study of cytomegalovirus exposure and HLA in healthy donors. The junction had 9 bases not matched to a gene; V was cut back by 6 bases and J by 5 bases. The CDR3 consists of 15 residues. The germline V gene encodes CDR1 MNHEY and CDR2 SVGAGI. Primers included in the PCR were 60 Vbeta and 13 Jbeta primers. Measured with immunoSEQ multiplex PCR; TCRdb has only the in-frame clones, and not every one. The table lists around 200,000 clones, 60% to 80% of them singletons, with around 2% in the top ten. This receptor was identified in a man between 18 and 35 years old in good health and CMV-seronegative. This rearrangement joins TRBV6-5 to TRBJ2-1; 8 nucleotides line up with TRBD1. The specimen sequenced was PBMCs. CDR3 sequence: CASSRAGTGDNEQFF. For the CDR3, the DNA is TGTGCCAGCAGCCGTGCCGGGACAGGTGACAATGAGCAGTTCTTC.